These 26 T cell receptor beta chains were sequenced from one sample in a study of beta chain features in type 1 diabetes. Every isolated RNA sample was fully reverse transcribed, so sequencing captured expressed TCRB transcripts. Clones were read by immunoSEQ multiplex PCR, and TCRdb kept only the in-frame ones, dropping some. Of 300,000 to 350,000 clones in the sample, roughly 8% were seen once. The sequenced sample was central memory CD4+ T cells from blood. These receptors all come from a young woman in good health.

This clone turned up a few times. This sequence joins TRBV2 and TRBJ2-3, with a weak D call TRBD1 (5 bases). In germline, CDR1 is SNHLY, CDR2 FYNNEI. The CDR3 length is 15 residues. Trimming shortened V by 1 base and J by 3 bases, and 11 bases separated the two germline ends. The CDR3 bases are TGTGCCAGCAGTGAAGTGGTGGGGCAGACAGATACGCAGTATTTT. It codes for CASSEVVGQTDTQYF.

This clone was detected a few times. Within the sample, other DNA sequences also encode this same CDR3. V and J are TRBV7-9 and TRBJ2-7; D is undetermined. The CDR3 has 14 residues. Germline lookup yields CDR1 SEHNR and CDR2 FQNEAQ (reference sequence). The V end was cut by 1 base, the J end by 0 bases, with 7 bases between. The CDR3 nucleotides read TGTGCCAGCAGCTTAGAGAGGAGCTCCTACGAGCAGTACTTC. Its protein product is CASSLERSSYEQYF.

V is TRBV9 and J is TRBJ2-7; TRBD2 might be the D (6 bases). Germline values: CDR1 SGDLS, CDR2 YYNGEE. The CDR3 runs to 15 residues. V lost 0 bases, J lost 2 bases, and 12 bases lay in between. In nucleotides, the CDR3 is TGTGCCAGCAGCGTAGGGCCGGAGGGAGCCTACGAGCAGTACTTC. It translates to CASSVGPEGAYEQYF.

A few counts support this clone. The chain uses TRBV28 and TRBJ1-1; D not certain. Trimming shortened V by 5 bases and J by 11 bases, and 15 bases separated the two germline ends. Germline lookup yields CDR1 MDHEN and CDR2 SYDVKM. The CDR3 loop spans 12 amino acids. CDR3 sequence (DNA): TGTGCCAGCAGTCAAAGGCTGGGTGACGCTTTCTTT. It yields the protein CASSQRLGDAFF. Full variable domain (rest looked up from reference TRBV28 and TRBJ1-1): DVKVTQSSRYLVKRTGEKVFLECVQDMDHENMFWYRQDPGLGLRLIYFSYDVKMKEKGDIPEGYSVSREKKERFSLILESASTNQTSMYLCASSQRLGDAFFGQGTRLTVV.

This clone showed up just a few times. The V gene is TRBV7-2, the J gene TRBJ2-3; D gene uncertain. The ends were cut back, 6 bases at V and 3 bases at J, with 10 bases in the middle. This CDR3 is built from 13 residues. CDR1 is SGHTA and CDR2 is FQGNSA in the germline V gene. The CDR3 is CASSSRGTDTQYF. CDR3 bases: TGTGCCAGCAGTTCCCGAGGTACAGATACGCAGTATTTT.

This chain connects TRBV5-6 to TRBJ1-2; TRBD1 aligns across 9 bases. J gave up 8 bases and V 3 bases, and 8 bases lay outside the gene matches. This CDR3 spans 14 amino acids. The germline gives CDR1 SGHDT, CDR2 YYEEEE. Here the CDR3 reads CASSYPGTGSGYTF. CDR3 in DNA: TGTGCCAGCAGCTATCCCGGGACAGGGTCCGGCTACACCTTC. Variable domain in full (rest from reference TRBV5-6 and TRBJ1-2): DAGVTQSPTHLIKTRGQQVTLRCSPKSGHDTVSWYQQALGQGPQFIFQYYEEEERQRGNFPDRFSGHQFPNYSSELNVNALLLGDSALYLCASSYPGTGSGYTFGSGTRLTVV.

This clone was observed many times. This chain uses TRBV28 with TRBJ2-4; D remains unclear. Trimming took off 5 bases at V and 0 bases at J, with 11 bases between the two ends. The CDR3 is 15 residues long. Per germline, CDR1 MDHEN and CDR2 SYDVKM. The CDR3 coding sequence is TGTGCCAGCAGTCCCACGGTGGTAGCCAAAAACATTCAGTACTTC. It yields the protein CASSPTVVAKNIQYF.

J is TRBJ2-5 and V is TRBV7-9, with 13 positions matching TRBD2. This CDR3 has 17 residues. Germline V gene sequence: CDR1 SEHNR, CDR2 FQNEAQ (reference sequence). The V segment lost 4 bases and the J segment 2 bases; nucleotides outside the gene matches: 7. Written as DNA, the CDR3 is TGTGCCAGCAGCTCCGGACTAGCGGGAGAACTTCAAGAGACCCAGTACTTC. As protein: CASSSGLAGELQETQYF.

This clone was picked up a small number of times. This chain joins TRBV29-1 and TRBJ1-1; D gene unclear. V gave up 7 bases and J gave up 0 bases, with 12 bases separating them. Germline V lookup: CDR1 SQVTM, CDR2 ANQGSEA. The CDR3 consists of 13 residues. CDR3 amino acids: CSGRTEMNTEAFF. The CDR3 DNA reads as TGCAGCGGGCGGACGGAAATGAACACTGAAGCTTTCTTT. The whole variable domain, remainder taken from reference TRBV29-1 and TRBJ1-1, is SAVISQKPSRDICQRGTSLTIQCQVDSQVTMMFWYRQQPGQSLTLIATANQGSEATYESGFVIDKFPISRPNLTFSTLTVSNMSPEDSSIYLCSGRTEMNTEAFFGQGTRLTVV.

This clone was recorded at least ten times. This sequence joins TRBV10-3 and TRBJ2-3; D gene ambiguous. The ends were cut back, 7 bases at V and 0 bases at J, with 8 bases in the middle. CDR1 is ENHRY, CDR2 SYGVKD, per germline. This CDR3 region has 13 residues. In nucleotides, the CDR3 is TGTGCCATCACAGGATATAGCACAGATACGCAGTATTTT. This encodes CAITGYSTDTQYF.

This clone was counted once. The chain is built from TRBV7-8 and TRBJ2-2; D is possibly TRBD1 (5 bases). CDR3 size: 13 residues. V was pared by 9 bases and J by 0 bases, with 8 bases between. Germline V lookup: CDR1 SGHVS, CDR2 FQNEAQ. CDR3 protein: CASSQANTGELFF. CDR3 sequence (DNA): TGTGCCAGTTCACAGGCGAACACCGGGGAGCTGTTTTTT.

This clone was observed many times. The V gene is TRBV15, the J gene TRBJ2-3; D is uncertain. Germline V lookup: CDR1 LNHNV, CDR2 YYDKDF (reference sequence). CDR3 length: 14 residues. Trimming cost V 8 bases and J 1 base, with 13 bases left between them. DNA of the CDR3: TGTGCCACCGAAAGGGATTGGGGCACAGATACGCAGTATTTT. Its protein product is CATERDWGTDTQYF.

This clone was found many times. The V call is TRBV29-1, the J call TRBJ2-5; D is unclear. CDR1 is SQVTM and CDR2 is ANQGSEA in the germline V gene. The CDR3 has 10 residues. Deletions cut 8 bases from V and 5 bases from J, with 9 bases between. CDR3: CSTLWETQYF. CDR3 in DNA: TGCAGCACCCTGTGGGAGACCCAGTACTTC.

This clone was detected only a few times. This chain joins TRBV4-1 and TRBJ1-2; D unresolved. In germline, CDR1 is MGHRA, CDR2 YSYEKL. The CDR3 sequence is 13 residues long. Deletions cut 0 bases from V and 3 bases from J, with 5 bases between. The CDR3 protein is CASSQDGYYGYTF. CDR3 DNA: TGCGCCAGCAGCCAAGATGGTTACTATGGCTACACCTTC.

The sample holds a few counts of this clone. V usage is TRBV10-3 and J usage is TRBJ2-1; TRBD1 might be the D (6 bases). The CDR3 consists of 17 residues. Germline V CDR1 and CDR2: ENHRY, SYGVKD. V lost 0 bases, J lost 6 bases, and 18 bases lay in between. Here the CDR3 DNA reads TGTGCCATCAGTGAGTCACTGGGCCCGGGACATGTCAATGAGCAGTTCTTC. Amino acid sequence: CAISESLGPGHVNEQFF.

For this clone: Other nucleotide sequences from this sample produce the same CDR3. The V and J genes are TRBV28 and TRBJ1-1; 9 bases line up with TRBD1. Germline V gene lookup returns CDR1 MDHEN and CDR2 SYDVKM. V was pared by 5 bases and J by 4 bases, with 8 bases of the junction left unmatched. The CDR3 extends over 15 amino acids. CDR3 sequence reads: CASSPPGQGFTEAFF. Written as DNA, the CDR3 is TGTGCCAGCAGTCCCCCGGGACAGGGTTTCACTGAAGCTTTCTTT.

This clone was seen a few times. The V call is TRBV5-6, the J call TRBJ2-7, with 7 bases lining up with TRBD1. Trimming removed 0 bases from V and 9 bases from J; junction bases left unmatched: 9. From germline, CDR1 is SGHDT and CDR2 YYEEEE. The CDR3 is 14 residues long. Here the CDR3 DNA reads TGTGCCAGCAGCTTGGTGGAGACAGGGACATGGCAGTACTTC. It specifies CASSLVETGTWQYF.

The J gene is TRBJ2-7, the V gene TRBV7-3; 11 positions match TRBD1. The CDR3 runs 16 residues. The junction had 10 bases not matched to a gene; V was cut back by 5 bases and J by 4 bases. Germline CDR1 SGHTA, CDR2 FQGTGA. The CDR3 DNA reads TGTGCCAGCAGCCCCTCGAGAGGGACAGGGGGATACGAGCAGTACTTC. This gives the protein CASSPSRGTGGYEQYF.

CDR3 in amino acids: CASSLMDSASGNTIYF. The DNA for the CDR3 is TGTGCCAGCAGTCTAATGGACTCTGCCTCTGGAAACACCATATATTTT. The chain combines TRBV11-2 with TRBJ1-3, with no clear D. Germline CDR1 reads SGHAT; CDR2 reads FQNNGV. V shed 6 bases and J shed 0 bases, with 15 bases lying between them. CDR3 length equals 16 residues.

This clone was seen only a few times. The genes are TRBV28 and TRBJ2-7, with TRBD2 identical over 12 bases. Germline CDR1 and CDR2: MDHEN and SYDVKM. There are 15 residues in the CDR3. V was clipped by 6 bases and J by 4 bases; unmatched bases: 7. CDR3 amino acids: CASRTLTSGSYEQYF. DNA of the CDR3: TGTGCCAGCAGGACCCTGACTAGCGGGAGTTACGAGCAGTACTTC.

This clone was seen a few times. The V call is TRBV7-2, the J call TRBJ2-7; the D gene could be TRBD1 or TRBD2 (5 bases each). CDR1 SGHTA and CDR2 FQGNSA come from the germline V gene. V was clipped by 1 base and J by 6 bases, with 16 bases between them. This CDR3 has 15 amino acids. The CDR3, as DNA: TGTGCCAGCAGCTTAGGAGGGGTTCAAAGTTTCGAGCAGTACTTC. Translated: CASSLGGVQSFEQYF.

There are a few counts of this clone. The CDR3 DNA follows: TGTGCCAGCAGCAGGGCCGGCGGTAGCACAGATACGCAGTATTTT. It specifies CASSRAGGSTDTQYF. The rearrangement joins TRBV27 to TRBJ2-3; a weak D match, TRBD1 (5 bases). The CDR3 spans 15 residues. Germline CDR1 reads MNHEY; CDR2 reads SMNVEV (reference sequence). V lost 6 bases, J lost 0 bases, and 13 bases lay in between.

This clone was seen a handful of times. V usage is TRBV18 and J usage is TRBJ1-2, with TRBD1 as a possible D gene (5 bases). This CDR3 has 13 residues. V gave up 5 bases and J gave up 4 bases, with 11 bases separating them. The germline V gene encodes CDR1 KGHSH and CDR2 LQKENI. The CDR3 DNA is TGTGCCAGCTCAGCGACCGGGGGCTATGGCTACACCTTC. The encoded protein is CASSATGGYGYTF. The variable domain in full, with the rest retrieved from reference TRBV18 and TRBJ1-2, is NAGVMQNPRHLVRRRGQEARLRCSPMKGHSHVYWYRQLPEEGLKFMVYLQKENIIDESGMPKERFSAEFPKEGPSILRIQQVVRGDSAAYFCASSATGGYGYTFGSGTRLTVV.

Only a few counts were recorded for this clone. The gene calls are TRBV7-2 and TRBJ2-5, with TRBD2 identical over 14 bases. From germline, CDR1 is SGHTA and CDR2 FQGNSA. V was clipped by 5 bases and J by 4 bases; unmatched bases: 0. The CDR3 extends over 14 amino acids. CDR3 DNA sequence: TGTGCCAGCAGCGGGACTAGCGGGAGAGAGACCCAGTACTTC. Its translation is CASSGTSGRETQYF.

This clone has ten or more counts. CDR3 in amino acids: CASSTPSGRRETQYF. The CDR3 DNA sequence: TGTGCCAGCAGCACCCCTAGCGGGAGAAGAGAGACCCAGTACTTC. The rearrangement uses TRBV7-8 and TRBJ2-5, with TRBD2 matching over 10 bases. The V segment lost 5 bases and the J segment 4 bases; nucleotides outside the gene matches: 7. CDR1 and CDR2 (germline): SGHVS, FQNEAQ. The CDR3 is 15 amino acids.

The chain combines TRBV5-1 with TRBJ2-7, with 11 bases identical to TRBD2. The CDR3 extends over 15 amino acids. Germline values: CDR1 SGHRS, CDR2 YFSETQ. V shed 2 bases and J 0 bases; nucleotides not matched to a gene: 1. CDR3 DNA: TGCGCCAGCAGCTTTACTAGCGGGAGCTCCTACGAGCAGTACTTC. It encodes CASSFTSGSSYEQYF.